This TCR beta chain was found in a study of T cell changes during pregnancy in multiple sclerosis. Produced via immunoSEQ multiplex PCR; TCRdb's table is partial and in-frame only. The sample lists roughly 32,000 clones, roughly 91% occurring once. The clonotype was recovered from a female donor with multiple sclerosis, enrolled in a pregnancy study. The material sequenced was CD4+ T cells from peripheral blood mononuclear cells, taken in the second trimester of pregnancy.

The CDR3 region is CASSPAVGQGSILSSGNTIYF. Written as DNA, the CDR3 is TGTGCCAGCTCACCGGCCGTGGGACAGGGTTCAATCCTAAGCTCTGGAAACACCATATATTTT. This chain joins TRBV18 and TRBJ1-3; TRBD1 aligns across 9 bases. The CDR3 covers 21 residues. Per the germline V gene, CDR1 is KGHSH and CDR2 is LQKENI. V was clipped by 3 bases and J by 0 bases; unmatched bases: 18.